Below, 16 T cell receptor beta chains from the same sample are listed, as sequenced in a study of blood T cell repertoires in COVID-19. Profiled with immunoSEQ multiplex PCR; TCRdb holds only in-frame clones, not every one. This repertoire shows more than 70,000 clones, roughly 86% found once; its top ten account for approximately 4.4%. Material for sequencing was peripheral blood. Every receptor here comes from a man in his fifties or sixties with active or convalescent COVID-19.

The V and J genes are TRBV6-5 and TRBJ2-1, with 8 bases matching TRBD1. The V and J ends lost 4 bases and 8 bases, in that order; junction bases with no gene match: 13. The CDR3 runs to 16 residues. CDR1 is MNHEY and CDR2 is SVGAGI in the germline V gene. The CDR3 DNA reads as TGTGCCAGCAGTTTTTCCCCGGACAGGGTTAACGATGAGCAGTTCTTC. Its protein is CASSFSPDRVNDEQFF.

The gene calls are TRBV5-6 and TRBJ2-4, with 7 bases aligning to TRBD2. Germline trimming cut 3 bases from V and 9 bases from J; bases unmatched to any gene: 9. The CDR3 sequence is 14 residues long. In germline, CDR1 is SGHDT, CDR2 YYEEEE. The CDR3: CASSSPPGGSIQYF. In nucleotides, the CDR3 is TGTGCCAGCAGCTCTCCTCCCGGGGGGAGCATTCAGTACTTC.

This chain joins TRBV5-4 and TRBJ2-1; 7 nucleotides agree with TRBD1. The ends lost 4 bases at V and 7 bases at J; junction bases unmatched: 8. This CDR3 has 14 amino acids. Germline V gene sequence: CDR1 SGHNT, CDR2 YYREEE (reference sequence). CDR3 protein: CASSIRQGANEQFF. The DNA of the CDR3 is TGTGCCAGCAGCATTAGACAGGGTGCGAATGAGCAGTTCTTC.

This clone was seen only a few times. The chain combines TRBV19 with TRBJ2-7; D might be TRBD1 (6 bases). The CDR3 sequence is 23 residues long. Looked up from germline, CDR1 is LNHDA and CDR2 is SQIVND (reference sequence). V lost 3 bases to trimming and J lost 1 base, with 37 bases between them. This CDR3 is CASSIHPGFQGKLQGFFSYEQYV. The CDR3 region has the DNA TGTGCCAGTAGTATTCACCCCGGTTTTCAGGGGAAACTACAGGGTTTCTTTTCCTACGAGCAGTACGTC.

This clone was counted a few times. The rearrangement uses TRBV27 and TRBJ1-5; 7 bases align to TRBD1. The CDR3 length is 13 residues. Germline V gives CDR1 MNHEY, CDR2 SMNVEV (reference sequence). V gave up 6 bases and J gave up 9 bases; unmatched junction bases: 8. Here the CDR3 reads CASSRDREWPQHF. The CDR3 nucleotides read TGTGCCAGCAGCCGAGACAGGGAATGGCCCCAGCATTTT.

This clone was observed a few times. This chain links TRBV3-1 (or the pseudogene TRBV3-2) with TRBJ2-2; TRBD1 aligns across 7 bases. The trim removed 4 bases at V and 6 bases at J, leaving 8 bases unmatched. The CDR3 loop spans 15 amino acids. In germline, CDR1 is LGHDT, CDR2 YNNKEL (reference sequence). The DNA for the CDR3 is TGTGCCAGCAGCCGAGATGGGCAGGGGGCCGGGGAGCTGTTTTTT. It encodes CASSRDGQGAGELFF.

This chain uses TRBV5-1 with TRBJ2-1; 8 nucleotides line up with TRBD1. V gave up 0 bases and J gave up 10 bases; unmatched junction bases: 9. The germline CDR1 and CDR2 sequences are SGHRS and YFSETQ. CDR3 size: 15 residues. CDR3 DNA sequence: TGCGCCAGCAGCTTGGTCCCCGGGACAGGACGGGAGCAGTTCTTC. Translating it yields CASSLVPGTGREQFF.

The V call is TRBV28, the J call TRBJ1-4, with D possibly being TRBD1 (5 bases). The CDR3 runs to 13 residues. V lost 6 bases and J lost 4, with 9 bases in between. CDR1 and CDR2 (germline): MDHEN, SYDVKM. CDR3 sequence (DNA): TGTGCCAGCAGCTACGACAGTAATGAAAAACTGTTTTTT. Its protein product is CASSYDSNEKLFF.

This chain connects TRBV28 to TRBJ1-3; D call uncertain. The CDR3 loop spans 12 amino acids. Trimming cost V 5 bases and J 6 bases, with 8 bases left between them. CDR1 MDHEN and CDR2 SYDVKM come from the germline V gene. The DNA for the CDR3 is TGTGCCAGCAGTACCCTAGCAAACACCATATATTTT. It codes for CASSTLANTIYF. Full variable domain (outside the CDR3, taken from reference TRBV28 and TRBJ1-3): DVKVTQSSRYLVKRTGEKVFLECVQDMDHENMFWYRQDPGLGLRLIYFSYDVKMKEKGDIPEGYSVSREKKERFSLILESASTNQTSMYLCASSTLANTIYFGEGSWLTVV.

This chain links TRBV7-9 with TRBJ2-7; possibly TRBD1 for D (6 bases). V was cut by 0 bases and J by 2 bases, with 11 bases left in between. CDR1 and CDR2 from the germline V gene are SEHNR and FQNEAQ (reference sequence). The CDR3 loop spans 15 amino acids. CDR3 residues: CASSLADSPTYEQYF. Written as DNA, the CDR3 is TGTGCCAGCAGCTTAGCGGACAGCCCTACCTACGAGCAGTACTTC. Full variable domain (rest looked up from reference TRBV7-9 and TRBJ2-7): DTGVSQNPRHKITKRGQNVTFRCDPISEHNRLYWYRQTLGQGPEFLTYFQNEAQLEKSRLLSDRFSAERPKGSFSTLEIQRTEQGDSAMYLCASSLADSPTYEQYFGPGTRLTVT.

V is TRBV2 and J is TRBJ2-1, with 12 nucleotides matching TRBD2. Per germline, CDR1 SNHLY and CDR2 FYNNEI. This CDR3 is built from 15 residues. With V trimmed by 6 bases and J by 5 bases, 5 bases remained unmatched. CDR3 nucleotides: TGTGCCAGCAGACAGACTAGCGGGGGAAACAATGAGCAGTTCTTC. It yields the protein CASRQTSGGNNEQFF. The variable domain in full, with the rest retrieved from reference TRBV2 and TRBJ2-1, is EPEVTQTPSHQVTQMGQEVILRCVPISNHLYFYWYRQILGQKVEFLVSFYNNEISEKSEIFDDQFSVERPDGSNFTLKIRSTKLEDSAMYFCASRQTSGGNNEQFFGPGTRLTVL.

The chain links TRBV3-1 (or the pseudogene TRBV3-2) to TRBJ1-2; no reliable D call. The CDR3 covers 14 residues. With 4 bases removed from V and 8 bases from J, the gap between germline ends came to 17 bases. Germline CDR1 is LGHDT and CDR2 is YNNKEL (reference sequence). CDR3 nucleotides: TGTGCCAGCAGCCTTTTCGGGGAGATACTCGGCTACACCTTC. Protein product: CASSLFGEILGYTF.

This chain joins TRBV24-1 and TRBJ2-5; 10 bases line up with TRBD2. The length of the CDR3 is 15 residues. V lost 9 bases, J lost 5 bases, and 11 bases stayed unmatched. Germline assignment: CDR1 KGHDR and CDR2 SFDVKD. The CDR3 DNA is TGTGCCACCGCCCTAGCGGGGGCCCGAAGGGAGACCCAGTACTTC. Its translation is CATALAGARRETQYF.

The CDR3 spells CASSLSGTYNEQFF. The CDR3 DNA follows: TGTGCCAGCAGCCTATCAGGGACCTACAATGAGCAGTTCTTC. This rearrangement joins TRBV11-2 to TRBJ2-1, with a tentative D call TRBD1 (5 bases). Germline CDR1 SGHAT, CDR2 FQNNGV. V was clipped by 5 bases and J by 2 bases, with 10 bases between them. CDR3 size: 14 residues. Drawing the rest from reference TRBV11-2 and TRBJ2-1, the complete variable domain is EAGVAQSPRYKIIEKRQSVAFWCNPISGHATLYWYQQILGQGPKLLIQFQNNGVVDDSQLPKDRFSAERLKGVDSTLKIQPAKLEDSAVYLCASSLSGTYNEQFFGPGTRLTVL.

V usage is TRBV6-6 and J usage is TRBJ2-5; 8 bases line up with TRBD2. Germline V gives CDR1 MNHNY, CDR2 SVGAGI (reference sequence). This CDR3 region has 20 residues. Trimming took 6 bases from V and 3 from J; bases not matched to a gene: 24. The CDR3 protein is CASSYDARQAWSGGEETQYF. The CDR3 nucleotides read TGTGCCAGCAGCTACGACGCCCGACAGGCCTGGTCGGGAGGGGAAGAGACCCAGTACTTC.

This chain connects TRBV5-1 to TRBJ2-2; 8 positions agree with TRBD1. With 3 bases clipped from V and 3 bases from J, the junction kept 1 base outside the gene matches. This CDR3 region has 14 residues. The germline CDR1 and CDR2 sequences are SGHRS and YFSETQ. The CDR3 region has the DNA TGCGCCAGCAGCTCGGACAGGGACACCGGGGAGCTGTTTTTT. Amino acid sequence: CASSSDRDTGELFF.